This entry lists 30 T cell receptor beta chains sequenced from one sample in a study of T-cell memory formation after mild COVID-19. A single record per CDR3 protein comes from TCRdb applying MiXCR to the 5' RACE reads. In the table there are fewer than 400,000 distinct CDR3 sequences, about an eighth of which are singletons. The sample was PBMCs or a T cell subset sorted from them (not recorded which). All receptors come from a man between 18 and 35 years old who had mild COVID-19 (a few samples of this study predate the infection). Cell type and time point are not known.

This clonotype was observed a few times. The chain employs TRBV28 and TRBJ2-7; 7 bases map to TRBD1. CDR1 is MDHEN, CDR2 SYDVKM, per germline. V was clipped by 1 base and J by 4 bases; unmatched bases: 10. This CDR3 spans 16 amino acids. The CDR3 DNA is TGTGCCAGCAGTTTATCACGAACCGGGACAGCTTACGAGCAGTACGTC. Amino acids: CASSLSRTGTAYEQYV.

The chain uses TRBV10-2 and TRBJ2-3; 8 bases fit TRBD2. This CDR3 is built from 17 residues. CDR1 and CDR2 from the germline V gene are WSHSY and SAAADI. V gave up 2 bases and J gave up 4 bases; unmatched junction bases: 11. The CDR3: CASSERRLAPTPDTQYF. Here the CDR3 DNA reads TGCGCCAGCAGTGAGAGACGACTAGCGCCGACTCCAGATACGCAGTATTTT.

The rearrangement links TRBV24-1 to TRBJ2-3; either TRBD1 or TRBD2 may supply D (6 bases each). CDR3 length equals 15 residues. Germline lookup yields CDR1 KGHDR and CDR2 SFDVKD. V was trimmed by 9 bases and J by 4 bases, leaving 19 bases between them. The CDR3 coding sequence is TGTGCCACCCAAGGAGAGGGGGGCTCGGCAGATACGCAGTATTTT. It codes for CATQGEGGSADTQYF.

The V gene is TRBV9, the J gene TRBJ2-3; D unresolved. V dropped 3 bases and J dropped 4 bases, with 9 bases sitting between them. The CDR3 has 13 residues. Germline CDR1 and CDR2: SGDLS and YYNGEE. CDR3 region: CASSAPWADTQYF. For the CDR3, the DNA is TGTGCCAGCAGCGCCCCCTGGGCAGATACGCAGTATTTT.

This clonotype was observed a few times. The gene calls are TRBV7-9 and TRBJ2-1; 8 nucleotides align to TRBD1. V lost 5 bases and J lost 2; bases outside the gene matches: 5. This CDR3 spans 15 amino acids. CDR1 and CDR2 (germline): SEHNR, FQNEAQ (reference sequence). CDR3 DNA: TGTGCCAGCAGCCCCCCGGACAGGGCCTACAATGAGCAGTTCTTC. Translation gives CASSPPDRAYNEQFF.

The V call is TRBV6-5, the J call TRBJ1-4; D is uncertain. Trimming left V 6 bases short and J 11 bases short, with 13 bases between. There are 12 residues in the CDR3. CDR1 and CDR2 (germline): MNHEY, SVGAGI. CDR3 DNA: TGTGCCAGCAGCACACCGGGAGGGAAACTGTTTTTT. This encodes CASSTPGGKLFF.

The chain joins TRBV20-1 to TRBJ1-6; TRBD1 agrees at 9 bases. Germline V gene sequence: CDR1 DFQATT, CDR2 SNEGSKA (reference sequence). The CDR3 extends over 13 amino acids. The trim removed 5 bases at V and 10 bases at J, leaving 6 bases unmatched. The CDR3 loop reads CSAGGTGISPLHF. DNA of the CDR3: TGCAGTGCTGGGGGGACAGGGATATCACCCCTCCACTTT.

The chain links TRBV20-1 to TRBJ2-3; weak D call: TRBD1 (6 bases). The CDR3 extends over 14 amino acids. Per germline, CDR1 DFQATT and CDR2 SNEGSKA (reference sequence). Trimming removed 4 bases from V and 2 bases from J, with 13 bases in between. The CDR3 sequence is CSANLAGVTDTQYF. DNA for the CDR3: TGCAGTGCTAACTTAGCAGGGGTCACAGATACGCAGTATTTT.

The V call is TRBV5-1, the J call TRBJ2-5; D is unresolved. V dropped 0 bases and J dropped 2 bases, with 17 bases sitting between them. This CDR3 has 17 amino acids. CDR1 is SGHRS, CDR2 YFSETQ, per germline. Here the CDR3 reads CASSLGRTHDLQETQYF. The CDR3 nucleotides are TGCGCCAGCAGCTTGGGCCGGACCCACGACCTACAAGAGACCCAGTACTTC.

This chain connects TRBV11-2 to TRBJ2-7, with 8 bases identical to TRBD1. Per germline, CDR1 SGHAT and CDR2 FQNNGV. The CDR3 runs to 13 residues. The junction had 13 bases not matched to a gene; V was cut back by 5 bases and J by 13 bases. CDR3 in DNA: TGTGCCAGCAGCCCAGTAACAGGGGGAGCACAATACTTC. This encodes CASSPVTGGAQYF. Full variable domain (outside the CDR3, taken from reference TRBV11-2 and TRBJ2-7): EAGVAQSPRYKIIEKRQSVAFWCNPISGHATLYWYQQILGQGPKLLIQFQNNGVVDDSQLPKDRFSAERLKGVDSTLKIQPAKLEDSAVYLCASSPVTGGAQYFGPGTRLTVT.

There are a few counts of this clonotype. The gene calls are TRBV6-1 and TRBJ2-7; TRBD1 agrees at 8 bases. Germline CDR1 is MNHNS and CDR2 is SASEGT. Trimming took 6 bases from V and 5 from J; bases not matched to a gene: 3. There are 12 residues in the CDR3. The CDR3 loop is CASRKDRDEQYV. DNA for the CDR3: TGTGCCAGCAGGAAGGACAGGGACGAGCAGTACGTC.

CDR3 in amino acids: CSATVLSNEQFF. DNA of the CDR3: TGCAGTGCTACCGTCCTGAGCAATGAGCAGTTCTTC. This sequence joins TRBV20-1 and TRBJ2-1, with D unresolved. Germline V gene sequence: CDR1 DFQATT, CDR2 SNEGSKA (reference sequence). V dropped 4 bases and J dropped 6 bases, with 10 bases sitting between them. The CDR3 covers 12 residues.

The gene calls are TRBV12-3 or TRBV12-4 and TRBJ2-7; D unresolved. The CDR3 has 12 residues. V was shortened by 3 bases and J by 6 bases, with 9 bases between the two germline ends. In DNA, the CDR3 is TGTGCCAGCAGTTTCGGTTTGAGCGAGCAGTACGTC. Protein product: CASSFGLSEQYV.

V is TRBV4-3 and J is TRBJ1-2; 7 bases agree with TRBD1. Germline V gene data show CDR1 as LGHNA and CDR2 as YSLEER. The V gene end was trimmed by 8 bases and the J gene end by 6 bases; junction bases not matched to a gene: 15. The CDR3 is 15 residues long. The CDR3 DNA is TGCGCCAGCCGCCCTAAGGGACAGCGTGGGGATGGCTACACCTTC. Its protein product is CASRPKGQRGDGYTF.

The gene calls are TRBV3-1 and TRBJ2-3; D is uncertain. The CDR3 consists of 14 residues. Germline V gene data show CDR1 as LGHDT and CDR2 as YNNKEL (reference sequence). V shed 2 bases and J shed 5 bases, with 11 bases lying between them. The CDR3 coding sequence is TGTGCCAGCAGCCAACCTAGTCTTCAAGATACGCAGTATTTT. Translated, it gives CASSQPSLQDTQYF.

This clonotype showed up just a few times. The chain recombines TRBV2 with TRBJ1-5; D is possibly TRBD1 (6 bases). The CDR3 loop spans 14 amino acids. V was cut by 4 bases and J by 5 bases, with 12 bases left in between. Germline loops: CDR1 SNHLY, CDR2 FYNNEI. CDR3 nucleotide sequence: TGTGCCAGCAGTGGACAGGTTAGAGATCAGCCCCAGCATTTT. Its protein product is CASSGQVRDQPQHF.

This clonotype was seen a few times. The chain combines TRBV6-1 with TRBJ1-4, with unresolved D. Germline V gene lookup returns CDR1 MNHNS and CDR2 SASEGT. Trimming removed 11 bases at V and 8 bases at J, with 15 bases between. The CDR3 sequence is 12 residues long. The CDR3 DNA reads TGTGCCGTCCGTCGCAGCGGCGAAAAACTGTTTTTT. This translates into CAVRRSGEKLFF.

This clonotype was picked up many times. The CDR3 coding sequence is TGTGCCAGCAGTTTTGGGCTAGCGGGGGGAGGTGAGACCCAGTACTTC. Amino acids: CASSFGLAGGGETQYF. The genes are TRBV12-3 or TRBV12-4 and TRBJ2-5; TRBD2 matches 11 bases. The ends lost 3 bases at V and 5 bases at J; junction bases unmatched: 8. The CDR3 covers 16 residues.

This clonotype has just a few counts. This sequence joins TRBV10-3 and TRBJ1-1, with a possible D match to TRBD1 (6 bases). The germline V gene encodes CDR1 ENHRY and CDR2 SYGVKD. V was pared by 2 bases and J by 1 base, with 8 bases between. The CDR3 is made up of 14 amino acids. CDR3 nucleotides: TGTGCCATCAGTGAGACGGGACAGAACACTGAAGCTTTCTTT. Translation: CAISETGQNTEAFF.

This clonotype came up many times. The rearrangement uses TRBV5-5 and TRBJ2-5, with D possibly TRBD1 on 6 matching bases. The CDR3 totals 15 residues. With 2 bases removed from V and 2 bases from J, the gap between germline ends came to 13 bases. From germline, CDR1 is SGHKS and CDR2 YYEKEE (reference sequence). This CDR3 is CASSFTPGAQETQYF. The CDR3 DNA follows: TGTGCCAGCAGCTTTACGCCAGGGGCTCAAGAGACCCAGTACTTC.

This chain links TRBV20-1 with TRBJ1-1, with D unresolved. V was pared by 5 bases and J by 3 bases, with 13 bases between. Looked up from germline, CDR1 is DFQATT and CDR2 is SNEGSKA (reference sequence). The CDR3 contains 13 residues. CDR3 bases: TGCAGTGCTGCCTTGGACCGATACACTGAAGCTTTCTTT. It encodes CSAALDRYTEAFF.

The rearrangement joins TRBV7-3 to TRBJ2-3, with 9 bases aligning to TRBD2. V trimming: 8 bases; J trimming: 2 bases; junction bases outside the gene matches: 5. CDR1 and CDR2 (germline): SGHTA, FQGTGA. The CDR3 is 14 residues long. Here the CDR3 DNA reads TGTGCCAGCCAGCGGGGGGCCCTCACAGATACGCAGTATTTT. Its translation is CASQRGALTDTQYF.

The chain links TRBV7-9 to TRBJ1-1; D is unclear. Per germline, CDR1 SEHNR and CDR2 FQNEAQ (reference sequence). The CDR3 length is 14 residues. Trimming cost V 2 bases and J 2 bases, with 9 bases left between them. For the CDR3, the DNA is TGTGCCAGCAGCTTATTGGCTACAAACACTGAAGCTTTCTTT. Its protein is CASSLLATNTEAFF. The full variable domain, its missing parts supplied by reference TRBV7-9 and TRBJ1-1, is DTGVSQNPRHKITKRGQNVTFRCDPISEHNRLYWYRQTLGQGPEFLTYFQNEAQLEKSRLLSDRFSAERPKGSFSTLEIQRTEQGDSAMYLCASSLLATNTEAFFGQGTRLTVV.

The V gene is TRBV7-2, the J gene TRBJ2-7; D is perhaps TRBD1 (5 bases). V lost 5 bases to trimming and J lost 5 bases, with 10 bases between them. The CDR3 runs 12 residues. CDR1 is SGHTA and CDR2 is FQGNSA in the germline V gene. The DNA of the CDR3 is TGTGCCAGCAGCCACAGGTACGACGAGCAGTACTTC. Translation gives CASSHRYDEQYF.

This clonotype was observed a handful of times. J is TRBJ2-1 and V is TRBV5-6, with D possibly TRBD1 on 6 matching bases. The CDR3 runs 13 residues. The germline V gene encodes CDR1 SGHDT and CDR2 YYEEEE. Trimming stripped 5 bases from V and 9 bases from J, with 15 bases between. The CDR3 sequence is CASRLGGGAEQFF. The CDR3, as DNA: TGTGCCAGCAGACTAGGTGGGGGCGCTGAGCAGTTCTTC.

This chain connects TRBV5-6 to TRBJ2-1; perhaps TRBD1 as D (6 bases). The CDR3 runs 11 residues. The germline V gene encodes CDR1 SGHDT and CDR2 YYEEEE. With 3 bases removed from V and 12 bases from J, the gap between germline ends came to 10 bases. The CDR3 nucleotides read TGTGCCAGCAGCTCCACAGGGACGCAGTTCTTC. It specifies CASSSTGTQFF.

This clonotype was seen only a few times. The V gene is TRBV27, the J gene TRBJ1-4, with 8 bases that match TRBD1. CDR1 is MNHEY, CDR2 SMNVEV, per germline (reference sequence). Losses at the gene ends were 3 bases for V and 3 bases for J; bases not matched to a gene: 0. CDR3 length: 14 residues. CDR3 sequence reads: CASSLGQANEKLFF. In DNA form, the CDR3 reads TGTGCCAGCAGTTTGGGACAGGCTAATGAAAAACTGTTTTTT.

This clonotype was observed a handful of times. The chain recombines TRBV25-1 with TRBJ1-2, with D perhaps TRBD1 (5 bases). The CDR3 consists of 15 residues. Germline CDR1 MGHDK, CDR2 SYGVNS. Trimming stripped 0 bases from V and 1 base from J, with 9 bases between. The DNA of the CDR3 is TGTGCCAGCAGTGAATATTTGGGGGGTAACTATGGCTACACCTTC. Protein: CASSEYLGGNYGYTF.

This clonotype was picked up a small number of times. The V gene is TRBV5-1, the J gene TRBJ2-1; 9 bases align to TRBD1. Germline V gives CDR1 SGHRS, CDR2 YFSETQ. Trimming cost V 4 bases and J 7 bases; bases outside gene matches: 9. The CDR3 is 15 residues long. CDR3 protein: CASSRGTGIGNEQFF. CDR3 DNA sequence: TGCGCCAGCAGCAGGGGGACAGGGATCGGGAATGAGCAGTTCTTC.

This clonotype was recorded many times. This chain links TRBV7-9 with TRBJ2-7; D is uncertain. The CDR3 covers 14 residues. The germline CDR1 and CDR2 sequences are SEHNR and FQNEAQ (reference sequence). The V gene lost 1 base and the J gene lost 1 base, with 8 bases spanning the gap. The CDR3 sequence: CASSLGRGSYEQYV. The CDR3 DNA reads TGTGCCAGCAGCTTAGGACGAGGATCCTACGAGCAGTACGTC.